The rows below give T cell receptor beta chains drawn from one sample of a study of cytomegalovirus exposure and HLA in healthy donors. Method: immunoSEQ multiplex PCR; TCRdb's copy keeps in-frame clones and lacks some. The sample consists of nearly 100,000 clones, about a tenth of them appearing once. The sample taken for sequencing was PBMCs. All receptors derive from a man aged 45-65 years in good health and CMV-seropositive. CDR3s include the opening cysteine and the closing phenylalanine or tryptophan. A D gene is named only where the DNA matches it firmly. Clone sizes are given selectively: once, few, many, or a class where the clone is expanded.

TRBJ2-7,14,few,TRBD2,TRBV27,TGTGCCAGCGGGGTTTGGGAGGGAGTCTACGAGCAGTACTTC,CASGVWEGVYEQYF
TRBJ1-5,17,few,TRBD1,TRBV28,TGTGCCAGCAGGAGAACCGGGACAGGGTTTAGCAATCAGCCCCAGCATTTT,CASRRTGTGFSNQPQHF
TRBJ2-7,14,NA,NA,TRBV2,TGTGCCAGCAGTGTTTCGGGGGGCAAGGACGAGCAGTACTTC,CASSVSGGKDEQYF
TRBJ2-7,18,few,NA,TRBV7-9,TGTGCCAGCAGCTTAGCACCCAGTACTACATTATCTACGGTCGAGCAGTACTTC,CASSLAPSTTLSTVEQYF
TRBJ2-5,15,NA,TRBD1,TRBV5-1,TGCGCCAGCAGCTCCCAGGGACAGGCGAAAGAGACCCAGTACTTC,CASSSQGQAKETQYF
TRBJ2-7,15,NA,NA,TRBV21-1,TGTGCCACCTCACAGCTCCACAGGGGGTCCTACGAGCAGTACTTC,CATSQLHRGSYEQYF
TRBJ1-1,14,few,NA,TRBV30,TGTGCCTGGAGTGTACGAGGTCCGACTTCTGAAGCTTTCTTT,CAWSVRGPTSEAFF
TRBJ2-6,19,NA,TRBD1,TRBV28,TGTGCCAGCAGGGGCCAGACAGGGGACTCCTTCTCTGGGGCCAACGTCCTGACTTTC,CASRGQTGDSFSGANVLTF
TRBJ2-3,15,NA,TRBD1,TRBV5-6,TGTGCCAGCAGAATCGGACAGGTACGAACAGATACGCAGTATTTT,CASRIGQVRTDTQYF
TRBJ2-7,15,NA,NA,TRBV28,TGTGCCAGCAGTGTGGAGGGCCGGAGCTCCTACGAGCAGTACTTC,CASSVEGRSSYEQYF
TRBJ2-1,14,NA,NA,TRBV5-1,TGCGCCAGCAGCGGCCGGAGCTCCTACAATGAGCAGTTCTTC,CASSGRSSYNEQFF
TRBJ2-1,15,few,NA,TRBV9,TGTGCCAGCAGCCCCGCGACAGGCTCCTACAATGAGCAGTTCTTC,CASSPATGSYNEQFF
TRBJ2-7,14,few,TRBD2,TRBV29-1,TGCAGCCCCAAGACTAGCGGGAGCACCTACGAGCAGTACTTC,CSPKTSGSTYEQYF
TRBJ2-4,14,few,TRBD2,TRBV29-1,TGCAGCGTTGTAAGGGGCGGGAGCGGAGACATTCAGTACTTC,CSVVRGGSGDIQYF
TRBJ1-1,15,few,NA,TRBV30,TGTGCCTGGAGTGCCCGAAGAGGTAGGTTCACTGAAGCTTTCTTT,CAWSARRGRFTEAFF
TRBJ2-3,14,NA,TRBD1,TRBV10-3,TGTGCCATCCTGCGGGGACAGGGGACAGATACGCAGTATTTT,CAILRGQGTDTQYF
TRBJ2-5,17,NA,TRBD2,TRBV28,TGTGCCAGCAGTATAACTTTTAAGCGGGAGGTGAAGGAGACCCAGTACTTC,CASSITFKREVKETQYF
TRBJ2-7,14,NA,NA,TRBV7-8,TGTGCCAGCATCAAGGACAGACTCTCCTACGAGCAGTACTTC,CASIKDRLSYEQYF
TRBJ2-4,15,few,NA,TRBV6-6,TGTGCCAGCAGCTCAGGGGCGATGGCCAAAAACATTCAGTACTTC,CASSSGAMAKNIQYF
TRBJ1-1,13,few,NA,TRBV27,TGTGCCAGCAGCCCCTACGTGAACACTGAAGCTTTCTTT,CASSPYVNTEAFF
TRBJ1-1,16,few,NA,TRBV28,TGTGCCAGCAGTCCGATTGGGGGGGCCATGAACACTGAAGCTTTCTTT,CASSPIGGAMNTEAFF
TRBJ1-1,14,NA,NA,TRBV28,TGTGCCAGCAGTTTAGTCCCCGGGGAAACCCCAGCTTTCTTT,CASSLVPGETPAFF
TRBJ2-5,15,NA,TRBD1,TRBV9,TGTGCCAGCAGCGTAGTTGACAGGGTTGGGGAGACCCAGTACTTC,CASSVVDRVGETQYF
TRBJ1-2,13,NA,NA,TRBV6-5,TGTACCAGCAGTCCGACAGGAACCTATGGCTACACCTTC,CTSSPTGTYGYTF
TRBJ2-1,13,few,NA,TRBV5-4,TGTGCCAGCAGCAACACCGGGACTCATGAGCAGTTCTTC,CASSNTGTHEQFF
TRBJ2-3,14,few,TRBD2,TRBV6-5,TGTGCCAGCAGTTTAGCGGGAGGAGCAGATACGCAGTATTTT,CASSLAGGADTQYF
TRBJ2-7,15,NA,TRBD1,TRBV7-8,TGTGCCAGCAGCCGGAGATGGGGACAGGGATACGAGCAGTACTTC,CASSRRWGQGYEQYF
TRBJ2-7,15,NA,TRBD2,TRBV27,TGTGCCAGCAGTTTCGCTAGCGGGACATCCTACGAGCAGTACTTC,CASSFASGTSYEQYF
TRBJ2-2,16,few,TRBD1,TRBV29-1,TGCAGCGTTGAACTGACAGGGGTAGGCGACACCGGGGAGCTGTTTTTT,CSVELTGVGDTGELFF
TRBJ2-5,15,NA,TRBD1,TRBV28,TGTGCCAGCGCCGGACGGACAGGGTTGAGAGAGACCCAGTACTTC,CASAGRTGLRETQYF
TRBJ1-2,15,few,TRBD1,TRBV28,TGTGCCAGCAGTGTAAACGGACAGGGGGGAGATGGCTACACCTTC,CASSVNGQGGDGYTF
TRBJ2-7,15,NA,NA,TRBV19,TGTGCCAGTAGTCTTTCTAGGGAGCCGGGCTACGAGCAGTACTTC,CASSLSREPGYEQYF
TRBJ1-5,15,few,TRBD1,TRBV6-1,TGTGCCAGCATCCCGGGACAGGATAGCAATCAGCCCCAGCATTTT,CASIPGQDSNQPQHF
TRBJ1-4,15,NA,NA,TRBV19,TGTGCCAGTAGTTCCCTGCAGGCTATTAATGAAAAACTGTTTTTT,CASSSLQAINEKLFF
TRBJ2-3,14,few,TRBD2,TRBV7-2,TGTGCCAGCAGCAGACTAGCGGGGACAGATACGCAGTATTTT,CASSRLAGTDTQYF
TRBJ2-2,16,NA,TRBD2,TRBV7-7,TGTGCTAGCAGCTTAGTCCTAGCGGGAGTCACCGGGGAGCTGTTTTTT,CASSLVLAGVTGELFF
TRBJ2-3,14,few,NA,TRBV6-1,TGTGCCAGCAGACTCACACTAGGGCGGGATACGCAGTATTTT,CASRLTLGRDTQYF
TRBJ2-7,14,NA,NA,TRBV27,TGTGCCAGCAGTCGCGGACAGTTTTCCTCAGAGCAGTACTTC,CASSRGQFSSEQYF
TRBJ2-3,15,NA,TRBD1,TRBV7-3,TGTGCCAGCAGCCAGAGGGGACAGTACACAGATACGCAGTATTTT,CASSQRGQYTDTQYF
TRBJ1-6,17,NA,TRBD1,TRBV7-8,TGTGCCAGCAGCCAGGACAGGGGTAGCTCCTATAATTCACCCCTCCACTTT,CASSQDRGSSYNSPLHF
TRBJ2-1,15,NA,NA,TRBV9,TGTGCCAGCAGCGTAGAAGGGGGAGTTAACAATGAGCAGTTCTTC,CASSVEGGVNNEQFF